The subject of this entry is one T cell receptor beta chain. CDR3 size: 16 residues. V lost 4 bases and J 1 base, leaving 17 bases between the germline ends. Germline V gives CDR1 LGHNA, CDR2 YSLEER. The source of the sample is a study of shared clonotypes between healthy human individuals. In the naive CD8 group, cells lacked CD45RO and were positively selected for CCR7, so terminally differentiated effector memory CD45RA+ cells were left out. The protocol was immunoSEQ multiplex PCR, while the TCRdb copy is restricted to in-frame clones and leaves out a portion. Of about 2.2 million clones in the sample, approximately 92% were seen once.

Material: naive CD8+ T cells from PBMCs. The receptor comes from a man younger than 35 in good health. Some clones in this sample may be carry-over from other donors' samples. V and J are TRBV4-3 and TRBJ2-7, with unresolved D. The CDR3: CASSPAVAAMSYEQYF. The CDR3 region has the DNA TGCGCCAGCAGCCCAGCCGTGGCAGCTATGTCCTACGAGCAGTACTTC.